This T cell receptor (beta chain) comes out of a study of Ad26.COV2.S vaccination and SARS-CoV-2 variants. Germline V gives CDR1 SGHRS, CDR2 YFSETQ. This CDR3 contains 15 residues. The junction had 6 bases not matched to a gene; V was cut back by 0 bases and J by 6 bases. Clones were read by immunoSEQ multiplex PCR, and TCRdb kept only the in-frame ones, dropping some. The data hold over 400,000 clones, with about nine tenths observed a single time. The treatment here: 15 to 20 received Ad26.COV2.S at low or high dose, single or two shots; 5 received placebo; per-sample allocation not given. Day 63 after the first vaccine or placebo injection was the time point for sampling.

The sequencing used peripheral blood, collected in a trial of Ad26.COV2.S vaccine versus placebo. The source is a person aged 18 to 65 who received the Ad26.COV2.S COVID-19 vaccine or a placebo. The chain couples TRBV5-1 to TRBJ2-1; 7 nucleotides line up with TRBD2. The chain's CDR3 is CASSLASGVINEQFF. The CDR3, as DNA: TGCGCCAGCAGCTTGGCCAGCGGGGTTATCAATGAGCAGTTCTTC.